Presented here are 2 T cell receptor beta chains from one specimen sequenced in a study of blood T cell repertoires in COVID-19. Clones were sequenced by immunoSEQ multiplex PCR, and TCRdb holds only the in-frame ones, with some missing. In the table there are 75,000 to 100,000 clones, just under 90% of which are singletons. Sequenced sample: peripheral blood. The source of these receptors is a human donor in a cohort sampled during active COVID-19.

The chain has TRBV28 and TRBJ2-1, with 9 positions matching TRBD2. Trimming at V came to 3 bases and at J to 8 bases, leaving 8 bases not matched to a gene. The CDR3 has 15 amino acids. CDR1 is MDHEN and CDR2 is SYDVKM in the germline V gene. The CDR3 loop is CASSFTGTSIDEQFF. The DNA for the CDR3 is TGTGCCAGCAGTTTCACCGGGACTAGCATAGATGAGCAGTTCTTC.

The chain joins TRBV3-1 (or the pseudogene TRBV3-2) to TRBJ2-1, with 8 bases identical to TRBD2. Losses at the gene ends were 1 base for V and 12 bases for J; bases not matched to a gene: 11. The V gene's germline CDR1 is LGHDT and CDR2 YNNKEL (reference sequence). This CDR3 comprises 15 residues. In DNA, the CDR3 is TGTGCCAGCAGCCAAGGGCCAGCGGGAGAAAAGTCGCAGTTCTTC. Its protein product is CASSQGPAGEKSQFF.